Listed below are T cell receptor beta chains from one sample, sequenced in a study of blood T cell repertoires in COVID-19. Clones were read by immunoSEQ multiplex PCR, and TCRdb kept only the in-frame ones, dropping some. Of over 110,000 clones detected, 84% appear once; the ten largest clones hold 4.5% to 5.5%. Sequencing was carried out using PBMCs or T cells enriched from blood (not recorded which). These receptor sequences come from a man in his forties with acute COVID-19. The CDR3 runs from the conserved cysteine through the conserved F or W. Each record gives: J gene, V gene, clone size, CDR3 protein. Expanded clones get a size class; other rows say once, few or many, or leave the size out.

J: TRBJ2-3; V: TRBV24-1; size: -; CDR3: CATSDGSGGETDTQYF
J: TRBJ2-3; V: TRBV20-1; size: few; CDR3: CSALPTDTQYF
J: TRBJ2-3; V: TRBV20-1; size: -; CDR3: CSETSSDTQYF
J: TRBJ2-7; V: TRBV5-6; size: -; CDR3: CASSSGGIINEQYF
J: TRBJ1-2; V: TRBV3-1/TRBV3-2; size: -; CDR3: CASSQFEEGYTF
J: TRBJ2-7; V: TRBV28; size: -; CDR3: CASSLPGGRSYEQYF
J: TRBJ2-7; V: TRBV4-3; size: -; CDR3: CASSQEAEYEQYF
J: TRBJ1-2; V: TRBV30; size: -; CDR3: CAWTIGGVMNGYTF
J: TRBJ1-4; V: TRBV28; size: -; CDR3: CASGGGTKREKLFF
J: TRBJ2-3; V: TRBV7-9; size: once; CDR3: CASSLSRRLAGVTDTQYF
J: TRBJ2-3; V: TRBV29-1; size: few; CDR3: CSFRGGSDTQYF
J: TRBJ2-1; V: TRBV9; size: -; CDR3: CASSPRQPGQGLYEQFF
J: TRBJ2-2; V: TRBV28; size: -; CDR3: CASRIQRTGELFF
J: TRBJ2-5; V: TRBV6-2/TRBV6-3; size: -; CDR3: CASSNRDARETQYF
J: TRBJ2-3; V: TRBV28; size: few; CDR3: CASRRFRGTDTQYF
J: TRBJ2-7; V: TRBV6-6; size: -; CDR3: CASIPGIVLYEQYF
J: TRBJ2-2; V: TRBV2; size: -; CDR3: CASTPEGGTNTGELFF
J: TRBJ2-1; V: TRBV3-1/TRBV3-2; size: -; CDR3: CASSLRKGSLGEQFF
J: TRBJ1-2; V: TRBV6-5; size: once; CDR3: CASSYGPTGFGGYTF
J: TRBJ2-7; V: TRBV7-2; size: once; CDR3: CASSFQRGEQYF
J: TRBJ2-1; V: TRBV4-2; size: -; CDR3: CASSQVGTGGRSEQFF